This TCR beta chain was found in a study of T cells in Graves' hyperthyroidism and ophthalmopathy. The CDR3 is 11 residues long. Looked up from germline, CDR1 is MDHEN and CDR2 is SYDVKM. V lost 2 bases to trimming and J lost 11 bases, with 8 bases between them. Regions amplified from RNA transcripts were the TCR beta CDR3 regions. Carried out on the TCR CDR3, a first-round RT-PCR used the HTBI primer set. TCRdb itself ran the multiplex PCR reads through MiXCR, one entry per CDR3 protein. The sample shows 300,000 to 400,000 distinct CDR3 sequences, 21% of them seen only once. No progression to ophthalmopathy during 18 months of follow-up defined stable disease. This clonotype was found many times.

The sequence came from a woman between 50 and 59 years old with Graves' hyperthyroidism. Sequences were obtained from blood. This chain joins TRBV28 and TRBJ2-3, with D unresolved. Written as DNA, the CDR3 is TGTGCCAGCAGTTTACTAGGCAAGCAGTATTTT. It yields the protein CASSLLGKQYF.